Below, 8 T cell receptor beta chains from the same sample are listed, as sequenced in a study of blood T cell repertoires in COVID-19. Method: immunoSEQ multiplex PCR; TCRdb's copy keeps in-frame clones and lacks some. The table has about 67,000 clones, 87% seen once. The sample consisted of peripheral blood. These TCRs come from a man between 50 and 59 years old with active COVID-19.

This clone has just one count. J is TRBJ2-1 and V is TRBV24-1, with 10 positions matching TRBD1. Germline CDR1 and CDR2: KGHDR and SFDVKD. The CDR3 runs to 17 residues. The ends lost 1 base at V and 7 bases at J; junction bases unmatched: 9. The CDR3 region has the DNA TGTGCCACCAGTGATTTCCAGGGACAGGGGAGTAGGAATGAGCAGTTCTTC. Translation: CATSDFQGQGSRNEQFF.

The chain recombines TRBV14 with TRBJ2-5, with D unresolved. The V gene's germline CDR1 is SGHDN and CDR2 FVKESK. The CDR3 contains 15 residues. V was shortened by 2 bases and J by 0 bases, with 10 bases between the two germline ends. CDR3 residues: CASSQSSKNQETQYF. For the CDR3, the DNA is TGTGCCAGCAGCCAATCATCCAAAAACCAAGAGACCCAGTACTTC.

The V gene is TRBV5-1, the J gene TRBJ2-1; TRBD1 might be the D (5 bases). Germline V gives CDR1 SGHRS, CDR2 YFSETQ. The CDR3 is 15 residues long. Trimming cost V 5 bases and J 0 bases, with 12 bases left between them. The CDR3 loop reads CASRKLGDSYNEQFF. The CDR3 DNA is TGCGCCAGCAGAAAATTAGGGGACTCCTACAATGAGCAGTTCTTC.

The chain carries TRBV4-1 and TRBJ2-2; TRBD2 matches at 7 bases. CDR3 size: 16 residues. The junction had 7 bases not matched to a gene; V was cut back by 0 bases and J by 6 bases. CDR1 and CDR2 from the germline V gene are MGHRA and YSYEKL. The CDR3 region is CASSQDGGGISGELFF. The CDR3 DNA reads TGCGCCAGCAGCCAAGATGGGGGAGGGATTTCCGGGGAGCTGTTTTTT.

The CDR3 spells CASSLIQSALYNEQFF. The DNA of the CDR3 is TGTGCCAGCAGCTTAATCCAGAGCGCCCTCTACAATGAGCAGTTCTTC. The J gene is TRBJ2-1, the V gene TRBV7-3; D uncertain. This CDR3 region has 16 residues. Germline V gene data show CDR1 as SGHTA and CDR2 as FQGTGA. V was shortened by 1 base and J by 3 bases, with 13 bases between the two germline ends.

The rearrangement links TRBV6-5 to TRBJ2-4, with TRBD2 as a possible D gene (5 bases). The CDR3 sequence is 15 residues long. CDR1 MNHEY and CDR2 SVGAGI come from the germline V gene. The ends were cut back, 5 bases at V and 0 bases at J, with 11 bases in the middle. The CDR3, as DNA: TGTGCCAGCAGTACTTCCCGGGGAGCCAAAAACATTCAGTACTTC. It codes for CASSTSRGAKNIQYF.

This clone was counted between two and nine times. The gene calls are TRBV7-9 and TRBJ2-2; 7 nucleotides align to TRBD2. With 4 bases clipped from V and 5 bases from J, the junction kept 10 bases outside the gene matches. The CDR3 has 16 amino acids. In germline, CDR1 is SEHNR, CDR2 FQNEAQ (reference sequence). The CDR3 loop reads CASSSDAGVGTGELFF. The CDR3 DNA follows: TGTGCCAGCAGCTCCGATGCGGGAGTTGGGACCGGGGAGCTGTTTTTT.

This rearrangement joins TRBV5-4 to TRBJ1-1; 9 bases line up with TRBD1. The CDR3 totals 13 residues. J gave up 10 bases and V 7 bases, and 11 bases lay outside the gene matches. Germline V lookup: CDR1 SGHNT, CDR2 YYREEE (reference sequence). The CDR3 region has the DNA TGTGCCAGCTATCCTCCCGGGACAGGGCGAGCTTTCTTT. Translation: CASYPPGTGRAFF.